Included here is one T cell receptor beta chain sequence, with context. This record comes from a study of blood T cell repertoires in COVID-19. In the study overall: COVID-19 samples from acute and convalescent phases originated in the United States, Italy and Spain. The cDNA or gDNA used as material had been derived from T cells, B-cell-depleted T cells, or PBMCs.

CDR1 is MNHEY, CDR2 SVGAGI, per germline. This CDR3 has 14 amino acids. V was cut by 3 bases and J by 2 bases, with 8 bases left in between. Per the original data handling: Counts of nucleated cells, estimated from reference gene primer amplification, were obtained. Assay used: immunoSEQ multiplex PCR; TCRdb lists only in-frame clones, some missing. The D gene and trimming were derived from the DNA, and the V and J assignments and clone size from that table. The data show under 300,000 clones, just under 85% seen once. This clonotype was sampled from a man between 50 and 59 years old with acute or convalescent COVID-19. The sample comprised peripheral blood. The chain has TRBV6-5 and TRBJ1-5; a possible D gene is TRBD1 (5 bases). For the CDR3, the DNA is TGTGCCAGCAGTTATAGACAGCGCAATCAGCCCCAGCATTTT. Protein product: CASSYRQRNQPQHF.